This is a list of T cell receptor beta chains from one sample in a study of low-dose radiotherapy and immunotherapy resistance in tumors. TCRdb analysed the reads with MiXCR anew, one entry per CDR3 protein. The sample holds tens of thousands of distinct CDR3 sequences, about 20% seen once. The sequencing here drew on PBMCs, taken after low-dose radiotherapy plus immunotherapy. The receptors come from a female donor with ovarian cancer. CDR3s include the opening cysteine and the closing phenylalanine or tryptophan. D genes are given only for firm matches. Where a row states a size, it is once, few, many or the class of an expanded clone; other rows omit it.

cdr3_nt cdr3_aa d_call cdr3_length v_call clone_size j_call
TGTGCCAGCAGTTCCGGGCCGGGACAGGGAGATTTAGATACGCAGTATTTT CASSSGPGQGDLDTQYF TRBD1 17 TRBV11-3 many TRBJ2-3
TGTGCCAGTGGACGTGGGGTATCCTACAATGAGCAGTTCTTC CASGRGVSYNEQFF NA 14 TRBV19 many TRBJ2-1
TGTGCCAGCAGTTTATCTAGTGGAATAAGGGAAAAACTGTTTTTT CASSLSSGIREKLFF NA 15 TRBV27 many TRBJ1-4
TGTGCCAGCAGCTTAGGTGCTATCGGGCGGGCCAAGAACACCGGGGAGCTGTTTTTT CASSLGAIGRAKNTGELFF NA 19 TRBV7-8 many TRBJ2-2
TGCGCCAGCAGCCAAGAGAAGGCGTTTACGCAGTATTTT CASSQEKAFTQYF NA 13 TRBV4-1 many TRBJ2-3
TGCGCCAGCAGCCAAGATGGGAGCCAGCCCCAGCATTTT CASSQDGSQPQHF NA 13 TRBV4-1 many TRBJ1-5
TGTGCCAGCAGTTCAGTCCGGGAGACCCAGTACTTC CASSSVRETQYF NA 12 TRBV6-2/TRBV6-3 many TRBJ2-5
NA CASSLERELFFF NA 12 TRBV5-6 NA TRBJ2-2
TGTGCCTGGAGTTCGGGGGAGGGCCGTAAAAACATTCAGTACTTC CAWSSGEGRKNIQYF TRBD2 15 TRBV30 few TRBJ2-4
TGTGCCAGCAGCGACCCGGGACAGGGGCCCGGGGAGCTGTTTTTT CASSDPGQGPGELFF TRBD1 15 TRBV6-2/TRBV6-3 NA TRBJ2-2
TGTGCCAGCAGCCAAGCCCAGGGTGGGGTTTATGGCTACACCTTC CASSQAQGGVYGYTF NA 15 TRBV14 many TRBJ1-2